Each of the 5 T cell receptor beta chains below was sequenced from the same sample in a study of regulatory T cells in long-lasting Graves disease. Construction of the TCR beta libraries employed iRepertoire HTBI primers in conjunction with Arm-PCR of CDR3 regions. MiXCR was run by TCRdb on the multiplex PCR reads, yielding one entry per CDR3 protein. There are 500,000 or so distinct CDR3 sequences in the sample; around 15% occur only once, and approximately 17% lies in the top ten. Time point in this sample: newly diagnosed GD, antithyroid drugs for less than 3 months. With RNA extracted from PBMCs as input, the TCR library was made. The same sample was also used in a study of T cells in Graves' hyperthyroidism and ophthalmopathy.

Sequenced here: peripheral blood mononuclear cells (PBMCs), sampled at new diagnosis, from a patient treated with antithyroid drugs. These receptors were obtained from a woman aged 45-60 years with Graves disease.

The rearrangement joins TRBV7-3 to TRBJ2-3; 13 nucleotides agree with TRBD2. The CDR3 runs 16 residues. Germline CDR1 reads SGHTA; CDR2 reads FQGTGA. V lost 5 bases, J lost 5 bases, and 7 bases stayed unmatched. CDR3 amino acids: CASSPTSGRAGDTQYF. The CDR3 DNA follows: TGTGCCAGCAGCCCAACTAGCGGGAGGGCCGGAGATACGCAGTATTTT. Variable domain in full (rest from reference TRBV7-3 and TRBJ2-3): GAGVSQTPSNKVTEKGKYVELRCDPISGHTALYWYRQSLGQGPEFLIYFQGTGAADDSGLPNDRFFAVRPEGSVSTLKIQRTERGDSAVYLCASSPTSGRAGDTQYFGPGTRLTVL.

This clonotype showed up just a few times. The chain carries TRBV28 and TRBJ1-2, with unresolved D. The germline V gene encodes CDR1 MDHEN and CDR2 SYDVKM. The CDR3 sequence is 11 residues long. The V end was cut by 7 bases, the J end by 2 bases, with 5 bases between. In DNA form, the CDR3 reads TGTGCCAGCAAATTGAACTATGGCTACACCTTC. Protein product: CASKLNYGYTF.

A word on this clonotype: Germline is not matched at one junction end, which may reflect a read error. The gene calls are TRBV7-9 and TRBJ1-1; the D is unclear. The CDR3 sequence is 15 residues long. Germline values: CDR1 SEHNR, CDR2 FQNEAQ (reference sequence). The CDR3 bases are TGTGCCGGCAGCTTACTCAACTTGCAAGGGTCTTTGGCTTTCTTT. Translating it yields CAGSLLNLQGSLAFF.

The rearrangement uses TRBV3-1 and TRBJ2-6; a weak D match, TRBD2 (5 bases). Trimming took off 4 bases at V and 2 bases at J, with 9 bases between the two ends. Germline V CDR1 and CDR2: LGHDT, YNNKEL (reference sequence). This CDR3 has 15 residues. The CDR3 DNA follows: TGTGCCAGCAGCCGGACTGTTGCTGGGGCCAACGTCCTGACTTTC. Translated, it gives CASSRTVAGANVLTF.

About this clonotype itself: This could be a read error, since a much larger clone is one nucleotide away. The chain employs TRBV7-3 and TRBJ2-3; 7 positions agree with TRBD1. The last part of the DNA fits TRBJ2-7 better; the J call may be wrong. This CDR3 spans 17 amino acids. CDR1 SGHTA and CDR2 FQGTGA come from the germline V gene. CDR3 nucleotide sequence: TGTGCCAGCAGCTTAACCCCCGGGCAGGGGGTCCCGATCGAGCAGTACTTC. It translates to CASSLTPGQGVPIEQYF.